The next 14 T cell receptor beta chains were all read from a single sample in a study of blood T cells in healthy people across ages. Then a second PCR, running about 7 to 11 cycles, was carried out with a sample-barcoded 5' primer and a J-beta primer mix. TCRdb reprocessed the 5' RACE reads with MiXCR, giving one entry per CDR3 protein. The table shows about 800,000 distinct CDR3 sequences, with 55% to 70% occurring only once. The sample taken for sequencing was blood. The receptors derive from a man in his thirties or forties in good health.

The rearrangement links TRBV18 to TRBJ1-2; D gene uncertain. Trimming pared 3 bases from V and 2 bases from J, leaving 7 bases between. Germline V gene data show CDR1 as KGHSH and CDR2 as LQKENI. The length of the CDR3 is 13 residues. CDR3 nucleotides: TGTGCCAGCTCACCGAGGACGAACTATGGCTACACCTTC. This encodes CASSPRTNYGYTF.

The chain links TRBV7-2 to TRBJ1-1; D ambiguous. This CDR3 region has 15 residues. With 2 bases removed from V and 5 bases from J, the gap between germline ends came to 15 bases. The V gene's germline CDR1 is SGHTA and CDR2 FQGNSA. CDR3 region: CASSLSPGVQTEAFF. The CDR3 DNA reads TGTGCCAGCAGCTTATCCCCCGGGGTTCAGACTGAAGCTTTCTTT. Complete variable domain (other parts from reference TRBV7-2 and TRBJ1-1): GAGVSQSPSNKVTEKGKDVELRCDPISGHTALYWYRQSLGQGLEFLIYFQGNSAPDKSGLPSDRFSAERTGGSVSTLTIQRTQQEDSAVYLCASSLSPGVQTEAFFGQGTRLTVV.

This clonotype was seen more than once but under ten times. The rearrangement links TRBV29-1 to TRBJ2-5; tentative D call: TRBD1 (7 bases). The J call may be wrong; the DNA end is better matched by TRBJ2-7. From germline, CDR1 is SQVTM and CDR2 ANQGSEA. CDR3 length equals 14 residues. The CDR3 bases are TGCAGCGTTCAATTGACAGGGAGGTCGGGCGAGCAGTACTTC. It translates to CSVQLTGRSGEQYF.

This clonotype was counted a few times. The chain uses TRBV7-2 and TRBJ2-7; a weak D match, TRBD2 (5 bases). The V end was cut by 3 bases, the J end by 4 bases, with 19 bases between. The CDR3 is made up of 16 amino acids. Germline CDR1 SGHTA, CDR2 FQGNSA. The CDR3, as DNA: TGTGCCAGCAGCTTGATTCTTACGACTATCCAATACGAGCAGTACTTC. This translates into CASSLILTTIQYEQYF. Supplemented by reference TRBV7-2 and TRBJ2-7, the full variable domain reads GAGVSQSPSNKVTEKGKDVELRCDPISGHTALYWYRQSLGQGLEFLIYFQGNSAPDKSGLPSDRFSAERTGGSVSTLTIQRTQQEDSAVYLCASSLILTTIQYEQYFGPGTRLTVT.

This rearrangement joins TRBV20-1 to TRBJ2-7, with 10 bases aligning to TRBD2. The CDR3 is 20 amino acids. V lost 2 bases, J lost 4 bases, and 23 bases stayed unmatched. Per germline, CDR1 DFQATT and CDR2 SNEGSKA (reference sequence). DNA of the CDR3: TGCAGTGCTAGAAGTCTAAGCGGGAGGGACCCAGCCTTACCGGATTACGAGCAGTACTTC. Protein sequence: CSARSLSGRDPALPDYEQYF.

This clonotype has only a few counts. The gene calls are TRBV10-3 and TRBJ2-5; the match to TRBD2 covers 8 bases. The J call may be faulty, since TRBJ2-7 better matches the DNA end. The germline V gene has CDR1 ENHRY and CDR2 SYGVKD. This CDR3 has 13 residues. CDR3 sequence (DNA): TGTGCCATCAGTGAGGAGCGGGAGAACGAGCAGTACTTC. This codes for CAISEERENEQYF.

J is TRBJ1-1 and V is TRBV20-1, with D uncertain. V was clipped by 2 bases and J by 5 bases, with 15 bases between them. The CDR3 extends over 14 amino acids. Germline CDR1 and CDR2: DFQATT and SNEGSKA (reference sequence). This CDR3 reads CSARRRPGGTEAFF. The CDR3 nucleotides are TGCAGTGCTAGACGAAGGCCGGGCGGGACTGAAGCTTTCTTT.

The V gene is TRBV7-9, the J gene TRBJ1-6; possibly TRBD1 for D (6 bases). The V gene lost 5 bases and the J gene lost 8 bases, with 13 bases spanning the gap. Germline V gene sequence: CDR1 SEHNR, CDR2 FQNEAQ (reference sequence). The CDR3 has 14 residues. The DNA of the CDR3 is TGTGCCAGCAGCCCCGGACAGAATTATTCACCCCTCCACTTT. Protein sequence: CASSPGQNYSPLHF.

The chain carries TRBV7-2 and TRBJ2-1; D perhaps matches TRBD1 (6 bases). Trimming left V 7 bases short and J 7 bases short, with 20 bases between. The CDR3 runs to 15 residues. Per germline, CDR1 SGHTA and CDR2 FQGNSA. CDR3 sequence reads: CASTLGGAEYNEQFF. The DNA for the CDR3 is TGTGCCAGCACCCTAGGGGGTGCTGAGTATAATGAGCAGTTCTTC.

The genes are TRBV29-1 and TRBJ2-5, with TRBD2 matching over 8 bases. Matching the DNA end better, TRBJ2-7 makes the J call doubtful. This CDR3 is built from 16 residues. The V gene's germline CDR1 is SQVTM and CDR2 ANQGSEA. Written as DNA, the CDR3 is TGCAGCGTTGTTGGCGGTGTTAGCGGGACTCCTGGCGAGCAGTACTTC. This gives the protein CSVVGGVSGTPGEQYF.

This clonotype has only a few counts. The V gene is TRBV4-2, the J gene TRBJ2-3; tentative D call: TRBD1 (5 bases). The CDR3 spans 16 residues. Germline CDR1 is LGHNA and CDR2 is YNFKEQ. V was shortened by 1 base and J by 4 bases, with 15 bases between the two germline ends. The CDR3 region is CASSQGNRGRADTQYF. CDR3 sequence (DNA): TGTGCCAGCAGCCAAGGCAATAGGGGAAGGGCAGATACGCAGTATTTT.

The chain links TRBV6-1 to TRBJ2-1, with D perhaps matching TRBD1 (5 bases). The CDR3 runs 13 residues. V dropped 10 bases and J dropped 0 bases, with 10 bases sitting between them. Germline-derived CDR1 and CDR2 are MNHNS and SASEGT. Here the CDR3 DNA reads TGTGCCACCAGGGCAAGCTCCTACAATGAGCAGTTCTTC. As protein: CATRASSYNEQFF.

The chain employs TRBV18 and TRBJ2-3, with TRBD2 as a possible D gene (6 bases). The CDR3 has 15 residues. Trimming shortened V by 3 bases and J by 1 base, and 11 bases separated the two germline ends. From germline, CDR1 is KGHSH and CDR2 LQKENI. CDR3 coding DNA: TGTGCCAGCTCACCGGCGGGGCAGGGCACAGATACGCAGTATTTT. Translating gives CASSPAGQGTDTQYF.

This sequence joins TRBV27 and TRBJ2-4, with TRBD2 matching over 9 bases. The J call may be mistaken, given a closer DNA end match to TRBJ2-7. This CDR3 region has 15 residues. Germline values: CDR1 MNHEY, CDR2 SMNVEV (reference sequence). The CDR3 region is CASSPLAGYRYEQYF. The CDR3 nucleotides are TGTGCCAGCAGTCCCCTAGCGGGGTATCGGTACGAGCAGTACTTC.